This paragraph reports one TCR beta chain. What it recognizes is unknown. The data were obtained in a study of cytomegalovirus exposure and HLA in healthy donors. Overall study findings and caveats: Rarity characterized most TCR sequences, yet some public TCRs appeared in many donors.

Both 60 Vbeta primers and 13 Jbeta primers went into the PCR. Profiling relied on immunoSEQ multiplex PCR, and the TCRdb table lists in-frame clones only, not all of them. The data show some 99,000 clones, around 77% seen once. The source of this sequence is a female donor in good health and CMV-seronegative. The sequencing input was PBMCs.

The CDR3 region has the DNA TGTGCCAGCAGCTCGGGACAGGGTCGCATCGAGCAGTACTTC. This sequence encodes CASSSGQGRIEQYF. The chain links TRBV6-5 to TRBJ2-7, with 9 bases fitting TRBD1. Germline V gene lookup returns CDR1 MNHEY and CDR2 SVGAGI. This CDR3 has 14 residues. J was trimmed by 6 bases and V by 6 bases; bases with no gene match: 9.